A single sample gave rise to the 21 T cell receptor beta chains below, sequenced in a study of OX40 agonist ivuxolimab in advanced cancers. This table comes from immunoSEQ multiplex PCR, and its TCRdb copy is limited to in-frame clones, with some not included. The sample includes 15,000 to 20,000 clones, around 77% of them seen just once. The sequencing used CD4+ or CD8+ T cells sorted from blood, collected in a trial of the OX40 agonist ivuxolimab. Source of these receptors: an adult with an advanced solid tumor such as melanoma, head and neck, liver or kidney cancer.

This clone has just a few counts. The chain has TRBV5-6 and TRBJ2-5, with D unclear. Germline lookup yields CDR1 SGHDT and CDR2 YYEEEE. The ends were cut back, 3 bases at V and 0 bases at J, with 15 bases in the middle. The CDR3 is 16 amino acids. The CDR3 nucleotides read TGTGCCAGCAGCTGGCGACTGGAAGGCTACCAAGAGACCCAGTACTTC. It is translated as CASSWRLEGYQETQYF.

This clone was observed a handful of times. The identical CDR3 is also encoded by other nucleotide sequences in the sample. The chain has TRBV29-1 and TRBJ1-2, with D maybe TRBD1 (5 bases). The germline CDR1 and CDR2 sequences are SQVTM and ANQGSEA. V lost 3 bases to trimming and J lost 0 bases, with 11 bases between them. The length of the CDR3 is 14 residues. This chain's CDR3 is CSVEGGRANYGYTF. DNA of the CDR3: TGCAGCGTTGAGGGGGGACGGGCTAACTATGGCTACACCTTC.

The chain links TRBV7-8 to TRBJ1-5; maybe TRBD1 (5 bases). This CDR3 spans 14 amino acids. The ends were cut back, 5 bases at V and 6 bases at J, with 14 bases in the middle. Germline V CDR1 and CDR2: SGHVS, FQNEAQ. CDR3 coding DNA: TGTGCCAGCAGCCCCCCGGGGCGTACTCAGCCCCAGCATTTT. It codes for CASSPPGRTQPQHF.

This chain uses TRBV11-3 with TRBJ2-1, with 14 bases aligning to TRBD2. The V gene's germline CDR1 is SGHNT and CDR2 YENEEA. Trimming took 4 bases from V and 6 from J; bases not matched to a gene: 8. The CDR3 has 17 residues. The CDR3 sequence is CASSSYSGTSGGNEQFF. The CDR3 nucleotides read TGTGCCAGCAGCTCTTATTCCGGGACTAGCGGGGGCAATGAGCAGTTCTTC.

CDR3 residues: CASSSYEAGYTF. The CDR3 nucleotides read TGTGCCAGCAGTTCATACGAGGCGGGCTACACCTTC. The V call is TRBV28, the J call TRBJ1-2; D is ambiguous. Germline CDR1 and CDR2: MDHEN and SYDVKM. Trimming removed 4 bases from V and 8 bases from J, with 11 bases in between. The CDR3 contains 12 residues.

The chain joins TRBV7-9 to TRBJ2-1, with 11 positions matching TRBD1. CDR3 length: 15 amino acids. Per germline, CDR1 SEHNR and CDR2 FQNEAQ (reference sequence). The junction had 11 bases not matched to a gene; V was cut back by 6 bases and J by 10 bases. CDR3 amino acids: CASRDAVDRGPEQFF. The CDR3 DNA reads as TGTGCCAGCAGGGACGCCGTGGACAGGGGGCCCGAGCAGTTCTTC.

This rearrangement joins TRBV6-5 to TRBJ1-1; D is ambiguous. Germline CDR1 MNHEY, CDR2 SVGAGI. The ends were cut back, 3 bases at V and 3 bases at J, with 11 bases in the middle. The CDR3 loop spans 14 amino acids. As DNA, the CDR3 is TGTGCCAGCAGTTATCGGGGTGAGGACACTGAAGCTTTCTTT. As protein: CASSYRGEDTEAFF.

This clone was observed a single time. DNA for the CDR3: TGTGCCAGTAGTTTAAGGTCCGGGGGCGGCGGCACAGATACGCAGTATTTT. Protein: CASSLRSGGGGTDTQYF. The J gene is TRBJ2-3, the V gene TRBV19; D may match TRBD1 or TRBD2 (6 bases each). The CDR3 is made up of 17 amino acids. Germline V CDR1 and CDR2: LNHDA, SQIVND (reference sequence). The germline V and J ends were trimmed by 5 bases and 1 base, with 19 bases remaining between them.

The chain links TRBV7-9 to TRBJ2-6, with a weak D call TRBD1 (6 bases). The germline gives CDR1 SEHNR, CDR2 FQNEAQ (reference sequence). Trimming took off 3 bases at V and 4 bases at J, with 22 bases between the two ends. The CDR3 length is 19 residues. The CDR3, as DNA: TGTGCCAGCAGCTTTACAGGGATGGAGCTTGGGGCCGGGGCCAACGTCCTGACTTTC. Its protein is CASSFTGMELGAGANVLTF.

The rearrangement joins TRBV19 to TRBJ2-7; 10 positions agree with TRBD1. The J segment lost 2 bases and the V segment lost 5 bases, leaving 6 bases of the junction unmatched. The length of the CDR3 is 15 residues. CDR1 is LNHDA and CDR2 is SQIVND in the germline V gene (reference sequence). The CDR3 spells CASSDPGQGTYEQYF. CDR3 in DNA: TGTGCCAGTAGTGACCCGGGACAGGGGACCTACGAGCAGTACTTC.

The rearrangement links TRBV7-6 to TRBJ2-7, with a possible D match to TRBD2 (6 bases). V lost 6 bases to trimming and J lost 7 bases, with 13 bases between them. From germline, CDR1 is SGHVS and CDR2 FNYEAQ. The CDR3 covers 12 residues. CDR3 in amino acids: CASSNGRGEQYF. The CDR3 DNA follows: TGTGCCAGCAGTAACGGACGGGGGGAGCAGTACTTC.

In this sample, this clone turned up once. The rearrangement joins TRBV14 to TRBJ2-7; tentatively, D is TRBD1 (6 bases). Germline CDR1 and CDR2: SGHDN and FVKESK. There are 15 residues in the CDR3. V was trimmed by 4 bases and J by 4 bases, leaving 17 bases between them. In DNA, the CDR3 is TGTGCCAGCAGCCTTACAGGGTTCGGGGCATACGAGCAGTACTTC. It translates to CASSLTGFGAYEQYF.

The V call is TRBV5-1, the J call TRBJ2-3; D is unclear. The V gene's germline CDR1 is SGHRS and CDR2 YFSETQ. V was clipped by 5 bases and J by 3 bases, with 7 bases between them. The CDR3 consists of 12 residues. DNA of the CDR3: TGCGCCAGCAGGTCACCTACAGATACGCAGTATTTT. The encoded protein is CASRSPTDTQYF. The whole variable domain, remainder taken from reference TRBV5-1 and TRBJ2-3, is KAGVTQTPRYLIKTRGQQVTLSCSPISGHRSVSWYQQTPGQGLQFLFEYFSETQRNKGNFPGRFSGRQFSNSRSEMNVSTLELGDSALYLCASRSPTDTQYFGPGTRLTVL.

This clone has just one count. The genes are TRBV7-9 and TRBJ2-1; 11 bases are shared with TRBD2. Trimming removed 6 bases from V and 8 bases from J; junction bases left unmatched: 12. The CDR3 covers 16 residues. Per the germline V gene, CDR1 is SEHNR and CDR2 is FQNEAQ (reference sequence). CDR3 in amino acids: CASSPGIAGGTDEQFF. The CDR3 region has the DNA TGTGCCAGCAGTCCAGGGATAGCGGGGGGGACAGATGAGCAGTTCTTC.

The CDR3 protein is CASSLLGPGTGEKLFF. The CDR3 DNA reads TGCGCCAGCAGCTTACTGGGGCCTGGGACGGGAGAAAAACTGTTTTTT. The V gene is TRBV5-1, the J gene TRBJ1-4, with D tentatively TRBD1 (5 bases). With 2 bases removed from V and 8 bases from J, the gap between germline ends came to 19 bases. The CDR3 is 16 residues long. Germline CDR1 and CDR2: SGHRS and YFSETQ. Full variable domain (remainder filled in from reference TRBV5-1 and TRBJ1-4): KAGVTQTPRYLIKTRGQQVTLSCSPISGHRSVSWYQQTPGQGLQFLFEYFSETQRNKGNFPGRFSGRQFSNSRSEMNVSTLELGDSALYLCASSLLGPGTGEKLFFGSGTQLSVL.

The chain is built from TRBV4-3 and TRBJ2-7, with D perhaps given as TRBD1 or TRBD2 (5 bases each). The CDR3 covers 15 residues. Germline lookup yields CDR1 LGHNA and CDR2 YSLEER. The V gene lost 5 bases and the J gene lost 0 bases, with 14 bases spanning the gap. For the CDR3, the DNA is TGCGCCAGCAGCAAAGGGACCCTCTTCTCCTACGAGCAGTACTTC. This gives the protein CASSKGTLFSYEQYF.

This clone was observed a single time. V gene TRBV10-3 combines with J gene TRBJ1-1; 7 nucleotides line up with TRBD1. CDR1 is ENHRY, CDR2 SYGVKD, per germline. The J segment lost 4 bases and the V segment lost 0 bases, leaving 8 bases of the junction unmatched. The CDR3 is 16 amino acids. CDR3 sequence reads: CAISESVGQVTTEAFF. CDR3 sequence (DNA): TGTGCCATCAGTGAGTCTGTCGGACAGGTGACCACTGAAGCTTTCTTT.

This chain connects TRBV7-2 to TRBJ1-1; TRBD1 agrees at 11 bases. J was trimmed by 1 base and V by 6 bases; bases with no gene match: 7. The V gene's germline CDR1 is SGHTA and CDR2 FQGNSA. The CDR3 spans 16 residues. The CDR3 DNA reads as TGTGCCAGCAGTCTCGGACAGGGGGCGACGAACACTGAAGCTTTCTTT. It codes for CASSLGQGATNTEAFF.

The V call is TRBV7-8, the J call TRBJ1-1; no reliable D call. The germline V gene encodes CDR1 SGHVS and CDR2 FQNEAQ. V was clipped by 6 bases and J by 2 bases, with 13 bases between them. This CDR3 comprises 14 residues. CDR3 in DNA: TGTGCCAGCAGTCTCGGAGCAATTAACACTGAAGCTTTCTTT. This encodes CASSLGAINTEAFF.

The rearrangement uses TRBV9 and TRBJ1-2; 7 nucleotides line up with TRBD1. Per germline, CDR1 SGDLS and CDR2 YYNGEE. This CDR3 comprises 13 residues. V shed 3 bases, J shed 4 bases, and the junction held 3 bases outside the gene matches. In DNA, the CDR3 is TGTGCCAGCAGCGGAACAGGGGCCTATGGCTACACCTTC. The encoded protein is CASSGTGAYGYTF.

By sample share, this clone is medium-sized. Other DNA sequences from this sample encode an identical CDR3 as well. The gene calls are TRBV29-1 and TRBJ1-2; D not certain. Trimming took 3 bases from V and 6 from J, leaving 2 bases between them. CDR3 length equals 9 residues. Germline V lookup: CDR1 SQVTM, CDR2 ANQGSEA. The chain's CDR3 is CSVDNGYTF. CDR3 sequence (DNA): TGCAGCGTTGACAATGGCTACACCTTC.